One T cell receptor beta chain is described in this entry. V dropped 5 bases and J dropped 4; count of bases not matched to a gene: 6. In germline, CDR1 is SEHNR, CDR2 FQNEAQ (reference sequence). The CDR3 covers 14 residues. Profiling relied on immunoSEQ multiplex PCR, and the TCRdb table lists in-frame clones only, not all of them. The sample lists about 190,000 clones, about 91% occurring once. These data belong to a study of control samples from healthy donors and cancer patients. The rearrangement uses TRBV7-9 and TRBJ1-1; 8 positions match TRBD1. The clonotype was recovered from a man aged 30-40 years in good health. Sequencing input: blood. The CDR3 loop reads CASSPQGGTTEAFF. The DNA for the CDR3 is TGTGCCAGCAGCCCACAGGGGGGTACCACTGAAGCTTTCTTT.